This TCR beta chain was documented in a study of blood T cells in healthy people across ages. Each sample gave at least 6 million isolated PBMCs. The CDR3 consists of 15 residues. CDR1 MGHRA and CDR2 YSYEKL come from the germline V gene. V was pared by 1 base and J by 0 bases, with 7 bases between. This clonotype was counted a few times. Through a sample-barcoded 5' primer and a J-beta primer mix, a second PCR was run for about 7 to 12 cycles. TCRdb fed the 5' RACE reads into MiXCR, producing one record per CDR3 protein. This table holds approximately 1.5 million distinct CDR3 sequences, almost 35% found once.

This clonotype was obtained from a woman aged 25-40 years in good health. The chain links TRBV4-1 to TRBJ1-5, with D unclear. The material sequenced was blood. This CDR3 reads CASSQVVDSNQPQHF. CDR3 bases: TGCGCCAGCAGCCAAGTCGTGGATAGCAATCAGCCCCAGCATTTT.